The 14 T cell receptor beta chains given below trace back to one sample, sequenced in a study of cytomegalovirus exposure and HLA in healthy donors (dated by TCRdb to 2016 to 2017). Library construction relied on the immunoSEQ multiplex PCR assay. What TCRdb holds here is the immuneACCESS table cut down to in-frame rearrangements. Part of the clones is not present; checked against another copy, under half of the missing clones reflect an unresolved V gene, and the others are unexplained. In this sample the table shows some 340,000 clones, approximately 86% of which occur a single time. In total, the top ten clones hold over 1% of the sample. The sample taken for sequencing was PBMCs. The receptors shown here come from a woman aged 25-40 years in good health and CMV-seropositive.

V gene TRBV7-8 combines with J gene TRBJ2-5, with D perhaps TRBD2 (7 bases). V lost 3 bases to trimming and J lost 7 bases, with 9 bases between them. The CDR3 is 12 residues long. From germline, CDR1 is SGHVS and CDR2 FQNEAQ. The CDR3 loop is CASSLGGATQYF. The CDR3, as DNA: TGTGCCAGCAGCTTGGGGGGGGCGACCCAGTACTTC.

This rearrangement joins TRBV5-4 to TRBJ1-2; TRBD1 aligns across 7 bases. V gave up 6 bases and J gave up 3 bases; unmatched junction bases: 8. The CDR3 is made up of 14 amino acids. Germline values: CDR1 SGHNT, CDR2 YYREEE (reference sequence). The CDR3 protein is CASTPTGEDYGYTF. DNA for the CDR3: TGTGCCAGCACCCCCACAGGGGAGGACTATGGCTACACCTTC.

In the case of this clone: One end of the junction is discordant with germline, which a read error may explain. The CDR3 spells CASSSDRILFF. As DNA, the CDR3 is TGTGCCAGCAGTTCCGACAGGATCCTCTTTTTC. This rearrangement joins TRBV28 to TRBJ2-7, with TRBD1 as a possible D gene (6 bases). Looked up from germline, CDR1 is MDHEN and CDR2 is SYDVKM. This CDR3 has 11 amino acids.

CDR3 nucleotides: TGTGCCAGCAGCTTGATGGGGCAAAGCTACAATGAGCAGTTCTTC. The encoded protein is CASSLMGQSYNEQFF. V gene TRBV5-4 combines with J gene TRBJ2-1; tentative D call: TRBD1 (5 bases). Germline values: CDR1 SGHNT, CDR2 YYREEE (reference sequence). The V end lost 1 base, the J end lost 3 bases, and 11 bases lay between the germline ends. The CDR3 runs to 15 residues.

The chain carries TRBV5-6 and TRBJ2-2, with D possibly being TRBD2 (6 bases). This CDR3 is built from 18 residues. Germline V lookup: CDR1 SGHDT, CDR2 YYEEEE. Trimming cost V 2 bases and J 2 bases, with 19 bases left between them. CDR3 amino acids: CASSFQLLSGLNTGELFF. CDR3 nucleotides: TGTGCCAGCAGCTTTCAGCTCCTCAGCGGGCTAAACACCGGGGAGCTGTTTTTT. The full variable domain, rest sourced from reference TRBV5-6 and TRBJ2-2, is DAGVTQSPTHLIKTRGQQVTLRCSPKSGHDTVSWYQQALGQGPQFIFQYYEEEERQRGNFPDRFSGHQFPNYSSELNVNALLLGDSALYLCASSFQLLSGLNTGELFFGEGSRLTVL.

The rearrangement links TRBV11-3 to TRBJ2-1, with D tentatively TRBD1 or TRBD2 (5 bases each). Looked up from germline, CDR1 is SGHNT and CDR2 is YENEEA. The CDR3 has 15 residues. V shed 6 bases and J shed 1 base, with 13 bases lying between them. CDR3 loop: CASSPGTVSYNEQFF. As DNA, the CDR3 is TGTGCCAGCAGTCCCGGGACGGTTTCCTACAATGAGCAGTTCTTC.

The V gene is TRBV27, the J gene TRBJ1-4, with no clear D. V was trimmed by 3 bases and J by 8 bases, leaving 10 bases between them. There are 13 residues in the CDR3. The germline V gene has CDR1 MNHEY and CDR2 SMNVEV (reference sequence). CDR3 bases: TGTGCCAGCAGTTTTATAGAGAGGGAAAAACTGTTTTTT. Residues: CASSFIEREKLFF.

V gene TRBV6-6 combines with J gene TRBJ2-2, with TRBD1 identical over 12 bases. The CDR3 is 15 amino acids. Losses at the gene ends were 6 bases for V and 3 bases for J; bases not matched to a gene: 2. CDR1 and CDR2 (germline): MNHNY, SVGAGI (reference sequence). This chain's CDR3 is CASSGTGGYTGELFF. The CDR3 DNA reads TGTGCCAGCAGCGGGACAGGGGGCTACACCGGGGAGCTGTTTTTT.

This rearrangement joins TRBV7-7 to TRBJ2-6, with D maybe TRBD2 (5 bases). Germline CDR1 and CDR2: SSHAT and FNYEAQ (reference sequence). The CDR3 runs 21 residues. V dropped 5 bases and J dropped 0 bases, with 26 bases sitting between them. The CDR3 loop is CASSHIPRGLSISSGANVLTF. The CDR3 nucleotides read TGTGCCAGCAGCCACATACCTCGGGGTCTCTCAATAAGCTCTGGGGCCAACGTCCTGACTTTC.

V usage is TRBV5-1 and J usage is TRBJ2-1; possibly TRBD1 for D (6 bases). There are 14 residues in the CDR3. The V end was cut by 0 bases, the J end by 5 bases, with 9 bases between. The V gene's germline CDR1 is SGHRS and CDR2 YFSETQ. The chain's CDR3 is CASSLVGHDNEQFF. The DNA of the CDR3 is TGCGCCAGCAGCTTGGTGGGACATGACAATGAGCAGTTCTTC.

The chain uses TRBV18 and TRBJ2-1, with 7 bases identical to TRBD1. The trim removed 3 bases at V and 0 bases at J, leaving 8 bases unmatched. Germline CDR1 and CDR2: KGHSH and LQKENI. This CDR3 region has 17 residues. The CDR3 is CASSPYRGPSSYNEQFF. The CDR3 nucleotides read TGTGCCAGCTCACCTTACAGGGGCCCCAGCTCCTACAATGAGCAGTTCTTC.

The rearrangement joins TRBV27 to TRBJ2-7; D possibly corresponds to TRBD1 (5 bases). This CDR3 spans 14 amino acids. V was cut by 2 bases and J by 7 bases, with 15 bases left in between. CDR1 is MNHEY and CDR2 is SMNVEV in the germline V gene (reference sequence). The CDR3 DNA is TGTGCCAGCAGTTTAGGGGCAGGGTATGGAGAGCAGTACTTC. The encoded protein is CASSLGAGYGEQYF.

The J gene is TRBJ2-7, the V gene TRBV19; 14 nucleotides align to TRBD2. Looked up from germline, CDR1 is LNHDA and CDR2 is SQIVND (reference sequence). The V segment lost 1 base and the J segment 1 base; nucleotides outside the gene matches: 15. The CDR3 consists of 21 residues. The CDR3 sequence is CASSIAIGLGLAGAPSYEQYF. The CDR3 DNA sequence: TGTGCCAGTAGTATAGCAATCGGGCTGGGACTAGCGGGAGCCCCTTCCTACGAGCAGTACTTC.

The CDR3: CASRETGGLRGTEAFF. The CDR3 nucleotides are TGTGCCAGCAGGGAAACAGGGGGCCTAAGGGGCACTGAAGCTTTCTTT. The chain combines TRBV6-1 with TRBJ1-1; 9 positions agree with TRBD1. CDR1 MNHNS and CDR2 SASEGT come from the germline V gene. V lost 6 bases and J lost 4; bases outside the gene matches: 12. The CDR3 has 16 amino acids.